This is a list of T cell receptor beta chains from one sample in a study of cytomegalovirus exposure and HLA in healthy donors. The data were produced by immunoSEQ multiplex PCR, yet TCRdb's version contains in-frame clones alone and is incomplete. This table has roughly 52,000 clones, around 78% appearing once. The material sequenced was PBMCs. These receptors were taken from a female donor in good health and CMV-seronegative. Each CDR3 is given without its conserved first and last residue. Each record gives: V gene, D gene, CDR3 protein. D genes are given only for firm matches.

TRBV5-6 | . | ASSRPPVRGGQETQY
TRBV7-2 | TRBD1 | ASSYGQGVAYEQY
TRBV18 | . | ASSLAQTGNTEAF
TRBV5-1 | . | ASSLVAQGQGYT
TRBV10-3 | . | AISESPRGAF
TRBV7-9 | . | ASSLGSYYEAF
TRBV7-9 | . | ASSHDYNYGYT
TRBV14 | TRBD1 | ASSRQGQANYGYT
TRBV6-1 | . | ASSEDWTVYGYT
TRBV7-2 | . | ATTTMATSGELF
TRBV25-1 | TRBD1 | ASSESGTGGYEQY
TRBV11-2 | TRBD1 | ASSFGTANTEAF
TRBV4-1 | . | ASSRGVAPGDTYEQY
TRBV18 | TRBD1 | ASSPEGQAEGNTIY
TRBV4-1 | . | ASSQDNGDSSFYNEQF
TRBV29-1 | . | SVDLGWPSAGNEQF
TRBV9 | TRBD1 | ASSVGDSLYEQY
TRBV6-1 | . | ASSEGFGTRGYT
TRBV19 | . | ASSTLETQY
TRBV6-5 | . | ASTDILDYEQY
TRBV9 | TRBD1 | ASSPQGTGNYGYT
TRBV7-9 | . | ASSLQGPKNTEAF
TRBV11-1 | TRBD2 | ASSSSAGADTQY
TRBV6-1 | TRBD1 | ASSRDRGRNYGYT
TRBV19 | . | ASRRGAKETQY
TRBV4-1 | . | ASSQYGGYNEQF
TRBV18 | . | ASSPRGNTEAF
TRBV7-2 | TRBD1 | ASSLSGTGAHEQY
TRBV25-1 | . | ASSEGGGLKHNQPQH
TRBV7-2 | TRBD1 | ASSTPQGLWTEAF
TRBV9 | TRBD1 | ASSVGLGTGLDTQY
TRBV19 | . | ASSTAGVGTEAF
TRBV27 | . | ASSLSPGLEQY
TRBV5-1 | TRBD2 | ASSPGTSGGSGQF
TRBV19 | TRBD1 | ASSPDRGRVGELF
TRBV11-2 | . | ASSPGGSGANVLT
TRBV2 | TRBD1 | ASRRTGDTGELF
TRBV5-6 | . | ASTSDSNYGYT
TRBV11-2 | TRBD1 | ASRKQGAGYEQY
TRBV6-6 | . | ASSYVDISYEQY
TRBV4-3 | . | ASSHENSGNTIY
TRBV5-1 | TRBD1 | ASSLDGQGSNYGYT
TRBV30 | . | AGFREGGEQY
TRBV19 | TRBD2 | ASSLLRGGRSSYEQY
TRBV7-3 | TRBD1 | ASRDWTGPNYGYT
TRBV2 | . | ASRPGRDTQY
TRBV19 | TRBD1 | ASSSLRGENTEAF
TRBV6-5 | TRBD1 | ASRETGASPLH
TRBV30 | . | AWRVSGGTEAF
TRBV18 | TRBD1 | ASSPPNRGGYT